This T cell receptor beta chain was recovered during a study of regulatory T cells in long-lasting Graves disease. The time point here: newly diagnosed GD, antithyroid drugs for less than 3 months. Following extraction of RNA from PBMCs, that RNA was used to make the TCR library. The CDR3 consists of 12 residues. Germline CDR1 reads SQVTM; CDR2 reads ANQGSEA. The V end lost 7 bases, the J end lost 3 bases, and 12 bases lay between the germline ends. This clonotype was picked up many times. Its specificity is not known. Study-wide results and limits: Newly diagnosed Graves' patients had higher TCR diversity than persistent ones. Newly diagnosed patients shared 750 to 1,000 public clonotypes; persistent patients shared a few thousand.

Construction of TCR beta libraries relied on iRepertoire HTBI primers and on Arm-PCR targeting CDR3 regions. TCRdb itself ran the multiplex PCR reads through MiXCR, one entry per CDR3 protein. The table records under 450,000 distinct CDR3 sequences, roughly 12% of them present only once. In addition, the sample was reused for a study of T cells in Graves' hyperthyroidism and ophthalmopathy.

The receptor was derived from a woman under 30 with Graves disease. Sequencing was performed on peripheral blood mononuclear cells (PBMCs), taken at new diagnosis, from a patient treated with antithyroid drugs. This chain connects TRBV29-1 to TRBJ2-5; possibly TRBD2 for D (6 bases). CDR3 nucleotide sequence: TGCAGCGCTCGGGACTTAAAAGAGACCCAGTACTTC. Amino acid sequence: CSARDLKETQYF.